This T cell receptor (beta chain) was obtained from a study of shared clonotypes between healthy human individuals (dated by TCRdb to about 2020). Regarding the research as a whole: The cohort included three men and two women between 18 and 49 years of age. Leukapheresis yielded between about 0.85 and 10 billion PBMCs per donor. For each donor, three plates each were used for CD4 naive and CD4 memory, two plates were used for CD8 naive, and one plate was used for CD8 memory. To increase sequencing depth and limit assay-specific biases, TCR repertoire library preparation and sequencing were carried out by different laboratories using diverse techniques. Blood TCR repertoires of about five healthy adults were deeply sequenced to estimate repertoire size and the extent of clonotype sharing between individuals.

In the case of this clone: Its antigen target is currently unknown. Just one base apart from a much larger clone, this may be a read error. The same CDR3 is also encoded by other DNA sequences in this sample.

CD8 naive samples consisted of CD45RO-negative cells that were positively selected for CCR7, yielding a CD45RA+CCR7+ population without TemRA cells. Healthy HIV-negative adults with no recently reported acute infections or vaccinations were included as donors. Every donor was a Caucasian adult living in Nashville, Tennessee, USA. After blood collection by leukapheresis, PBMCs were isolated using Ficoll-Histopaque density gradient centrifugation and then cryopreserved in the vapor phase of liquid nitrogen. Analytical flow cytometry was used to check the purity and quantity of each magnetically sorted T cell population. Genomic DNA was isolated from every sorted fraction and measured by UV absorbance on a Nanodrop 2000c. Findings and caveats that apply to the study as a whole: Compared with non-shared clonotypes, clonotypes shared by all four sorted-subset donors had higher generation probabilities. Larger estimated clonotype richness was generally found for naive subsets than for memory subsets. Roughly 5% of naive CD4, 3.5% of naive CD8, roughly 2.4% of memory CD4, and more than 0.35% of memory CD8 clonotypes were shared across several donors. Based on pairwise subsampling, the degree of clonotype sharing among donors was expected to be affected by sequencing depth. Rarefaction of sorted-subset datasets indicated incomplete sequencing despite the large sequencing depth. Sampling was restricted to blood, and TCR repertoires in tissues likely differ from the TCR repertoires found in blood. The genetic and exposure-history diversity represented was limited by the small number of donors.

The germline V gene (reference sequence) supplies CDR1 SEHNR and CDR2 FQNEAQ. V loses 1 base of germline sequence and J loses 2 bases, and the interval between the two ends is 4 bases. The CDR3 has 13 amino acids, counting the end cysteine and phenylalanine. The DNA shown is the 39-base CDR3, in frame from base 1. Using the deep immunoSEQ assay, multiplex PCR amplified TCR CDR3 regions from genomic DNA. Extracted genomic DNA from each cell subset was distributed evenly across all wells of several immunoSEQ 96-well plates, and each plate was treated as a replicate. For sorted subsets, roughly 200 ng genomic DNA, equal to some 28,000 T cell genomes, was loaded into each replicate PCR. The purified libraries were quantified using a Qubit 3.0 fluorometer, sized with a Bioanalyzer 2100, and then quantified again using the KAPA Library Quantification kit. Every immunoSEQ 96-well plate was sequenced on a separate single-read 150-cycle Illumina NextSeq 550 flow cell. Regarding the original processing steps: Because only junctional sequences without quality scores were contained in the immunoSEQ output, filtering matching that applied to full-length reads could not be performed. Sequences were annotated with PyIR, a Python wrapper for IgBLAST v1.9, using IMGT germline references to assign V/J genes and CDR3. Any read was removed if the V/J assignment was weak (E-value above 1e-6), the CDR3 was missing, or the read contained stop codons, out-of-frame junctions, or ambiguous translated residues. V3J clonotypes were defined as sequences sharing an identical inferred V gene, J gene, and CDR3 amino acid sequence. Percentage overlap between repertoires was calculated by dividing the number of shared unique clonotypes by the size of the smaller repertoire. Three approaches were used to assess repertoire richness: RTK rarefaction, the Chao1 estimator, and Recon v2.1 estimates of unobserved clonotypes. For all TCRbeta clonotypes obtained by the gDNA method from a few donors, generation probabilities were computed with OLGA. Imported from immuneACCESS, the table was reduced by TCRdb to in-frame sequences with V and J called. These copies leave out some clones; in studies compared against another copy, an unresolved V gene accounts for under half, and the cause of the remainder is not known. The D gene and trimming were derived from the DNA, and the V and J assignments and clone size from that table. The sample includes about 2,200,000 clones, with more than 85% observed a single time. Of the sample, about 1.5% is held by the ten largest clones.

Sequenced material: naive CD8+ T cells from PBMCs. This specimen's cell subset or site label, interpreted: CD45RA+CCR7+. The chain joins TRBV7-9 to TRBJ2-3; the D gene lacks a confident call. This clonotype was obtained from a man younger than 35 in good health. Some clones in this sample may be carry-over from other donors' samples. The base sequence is TGTGCCAGCAGCTTAGGGGCCACAGATACGCAGTATTTT. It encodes CASSLGATDTQYF. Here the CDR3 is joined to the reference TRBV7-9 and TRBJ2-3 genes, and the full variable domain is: DTGVSQNPRHKITKRGQNVTFRCDPISEHNRLYWYRQTLGQGPEFLTYFQNEAQLEKSRLLSDRFSAERPKGSFSTLEIQRTEQGDSAMYLCASSLGATDTQYFGPGTRLTVL.